The clone carrying this T cell receptor beta chain was found a few times. Its antigen is unknown. This record belongs to a study of T cells in Graves' hyperthyroidism and ophthalmopathy. In the study overall: Pretreatment peripheral blood was obtained at initial diagnosis. Study outcomes and limitations: Blood samples included most of the expanded thyroid clonotypes exceeding 0.001.

The V end lost 0 bases, the J end lost 7 bases, and 9 bases lay between the germline ends. Germline V CDR1 and CDR2: LNHDA, SQIVND (reference sequence). The CDR3 is 14 residues long. RNA transcripts provided the source from which TCR beta CDR3 regions were amplified. The primer set for the first-round RT-PCR of the TCR CDR3 was HTBI. From the multiplex PCR reads, TCRdb called clonotypes with MiXCR, one entry per CDR3 protein. The sample contains 500,000 to 750,000 distinct CDR3 sequences, 13% to 15% of which appear only once. The chain employs TRBV19 and TRBJ2-2, with no clear D. The source material was blood. This clonotype originated in a woman aged 18-29 years with Graves' ophthalmopathy. The CDR3 bases are TGTGCCAGTAGTATAGATCTTGGCGACGGGGAGCTGTTTTTT. Encoded protein: CASSIDLGDGELFF.